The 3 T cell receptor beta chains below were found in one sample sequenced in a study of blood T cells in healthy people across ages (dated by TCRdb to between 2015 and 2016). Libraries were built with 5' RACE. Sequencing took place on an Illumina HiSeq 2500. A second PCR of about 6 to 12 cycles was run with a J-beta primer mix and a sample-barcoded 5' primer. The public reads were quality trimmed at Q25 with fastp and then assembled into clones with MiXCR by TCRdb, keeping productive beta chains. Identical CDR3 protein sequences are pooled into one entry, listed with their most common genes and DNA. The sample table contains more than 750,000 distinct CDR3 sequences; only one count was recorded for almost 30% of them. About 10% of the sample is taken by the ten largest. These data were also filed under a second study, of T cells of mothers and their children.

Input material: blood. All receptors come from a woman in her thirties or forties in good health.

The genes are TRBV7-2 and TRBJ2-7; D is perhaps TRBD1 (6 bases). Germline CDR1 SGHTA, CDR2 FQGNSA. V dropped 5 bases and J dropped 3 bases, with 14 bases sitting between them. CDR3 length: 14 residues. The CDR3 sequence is CASSPPGANYEQYF. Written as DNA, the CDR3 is TGTGCCAGCAGCCCCCCAGGGGCCAACTACGAGCAGTACTTC. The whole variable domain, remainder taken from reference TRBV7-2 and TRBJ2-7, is GAGVSQSPSNKVTEKGKDVELRCDPISGHTALYWYRQSLGQGLEFLIYFQGNSAPDKSGLPSDRFSAERTGGSVSTLTIQRTQQEDSAVYLCASSPPGANYEQYFGPGTRLTVT.

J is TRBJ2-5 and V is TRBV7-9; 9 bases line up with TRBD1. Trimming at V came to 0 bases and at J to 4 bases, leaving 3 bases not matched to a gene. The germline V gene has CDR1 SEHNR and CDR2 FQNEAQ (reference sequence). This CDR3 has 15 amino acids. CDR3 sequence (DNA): TGTGCCAGCAGCTTAGCCACAGGGGGCCCAGAGACCCAGTACTTC. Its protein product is CASSLATGGPETQYF.

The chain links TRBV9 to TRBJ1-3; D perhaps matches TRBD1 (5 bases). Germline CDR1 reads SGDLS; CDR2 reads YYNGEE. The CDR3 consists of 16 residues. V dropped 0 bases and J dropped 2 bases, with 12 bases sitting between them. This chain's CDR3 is CASSVAGATAGNTIYF. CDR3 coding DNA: TGTGCCAGCAGCGTAGCGGGAGCGACAGCTGGAAACACCATATATTTT.